Sequencing of this T cell receptor (beta chain) was carried out in a study of control samples from healthy donors and cancer patients. The repertoire was sequenced with immunoSEQ multiplex PCR; TCRdb's copy has only in-frame clones and lacks some. Of tens of thousands of clones listed, about 88% were seen once; the top ten hold under 40%. This CDR3 is built from 15 residues. The V gene lost 1 base and the J gene lost 4 bases, with 11 bases spanning the gap. CDR1 is SGHTA, CDR2 FQGNSA, per germline. The receptor comes from a man between 70 and 80 years old with lung cancer. The sequenced material came from PBMCs. This chain links TRBV7-2 with TRBJ1-3, with unresolved D. The CDR3 DNA sequence: TGTGCCAGCAGCTTAGAAGGGTTTGGCGGAAACACCATATATTTT. The encoded protein is CASSLEGFGGNTIYF.